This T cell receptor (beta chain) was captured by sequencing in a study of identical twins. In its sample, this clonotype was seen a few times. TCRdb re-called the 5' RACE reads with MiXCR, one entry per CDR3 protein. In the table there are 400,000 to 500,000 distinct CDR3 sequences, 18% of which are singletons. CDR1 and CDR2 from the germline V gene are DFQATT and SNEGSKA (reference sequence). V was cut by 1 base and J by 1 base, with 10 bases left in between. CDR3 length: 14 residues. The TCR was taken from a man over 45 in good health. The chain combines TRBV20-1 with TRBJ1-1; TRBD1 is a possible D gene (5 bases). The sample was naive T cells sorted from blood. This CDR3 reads CSARAGGKNTEAFF. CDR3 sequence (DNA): TGCAGTGCTAGAGCCGGGGGGAAGAACACTGAAGCTTTCTTT.